Shown below are 17 T cell receptor beta chains from a single sample sequenced in a study of vaccination and CD4 T cells after COVID-19. These receptors' antigens are unknown. Documented treatment: roughly ten-day PBMC culture with coronavirus spike peptide pools or control peptides (ViraFEST assay). The Oncomine TCR Beta short-read assay generated sequence data from the DNA of cultured CD4+ T cells. TCRdb re-derived calls from the PCR reads in MiXCR, one entry per CDR3 protein. The table has 15,000 to 19,000 distinct CDR3 sequences, roughly 52% seen once. Here the sequenced sample was CD4+ T cells from blood, cultured in vitro, taken before SARS-CoV-2 vaccination. These receptors came from a human donor who had recovered from COVID-19.

The rearrangement links TRBV20-1 to TRBJ2-5, with no clear D. The V gene's germline CDR1 is DFQATT and CDR2 SNEGSKA (reference sequence). The V end lost 5 bases, the J end lost 2 bases, and 18 bases lay between the germline ends. The CDR3 extends over 15 amino acids. The CDR3 loop is CSALDRGRLQETQYF. CDR3 nucleotide sequence: TGCAGTGCTTTGGACCGCGGAAGATTACAAGAGACCCAGTACTTC.

The rearrangement links TRBV30 to TRBJ2-1; 8 bases fit TRBD2. V was pared by 3 bases and J by 5 bases, with 21 bases of the junction left unmatched. Germline values: CDR1 GTSNPN, CDR2 SVGIG (reference sequence). The CDR3 loop spans 19 amino acids. This CDR3 reads CAWSTWGLGKPKGHNEQFF. The CDR3, as DNA: TGTGCCTGGAGCACCTGGGGACTAGGGAAACCCAAGGGCCACAATGAGCAGTTCTTC.

The chain is built from TRBV12-3 or TRBV12-4 and TRBJ2-2; 12 nucleotides line up with TRBD2. J gave up 5 bases and V 7 bases, and 8 bases lay outside the gene matches. The CDR3 length is 16 residues. The DNA for the CDR3 is TGTGCCAGCATTCGACTAGCGGGAGTTGGAACCGGGGAGCTGTTTTTT. This encodes CASIRLAGVGTGELFF.

The V and J genes are TRBV20-1 and TRBJ1-1; D is uncertain. This CDR3 is built from 13 residues. Looked up from germline, CDR1 is DFQATT and CDR2 is SNEGSKA (reference sequence). V was cut by 0 bases and J by 12 bases, with 17 bases left in between. The CDR3 loop is CSAREGGFVGTFF. DNA of the CDR3: TGCAGTGCTAGAGAAGGTGGATTTGTAGGGACTTTCTTT.

The V gene is TRBV6-1, the J gene TRBJ2-1; 10 bases match TRBD1. V shed 7 bases, J shed 2 bases, and the junction held 5 bases outside the gene matches. The length of the CDR3 is 15 residues. Germline values: CDR1 MNHNS, CDR2 SASEGT. CDR3 residues: CASTKGQGAYNEQFF. CDR3 in DNA: TGTGCCAGCACTAAAGGACAGGGGGCCTACAATGAGCAGTTCTTC.

The CDR3 is CAWSVGTDTQYF. DNA of the CDR3: TGTGCCTGGAGTGTGGGCACAGATACGCAGTATTTT. This chain joins TRBV30 and TRBJ2-3; D is undetermined. The CDR3 spans 12 residues. V was pared by 0 bases and J by 1 base, with 2 bases between. Per the germline V gene, CDR1 is GTSNPN and CDR2 is SVGIG (reference sequence).

The chain employs TRBV6-2 or TRBV6-3 and TRBJ2-3, with 7 positions matching TRBD1. Germline CDR1 and CDR2: MNHEY and SVGEGT. The CDR3 contains 15 residues. With V trimmed by 5 bases and J by 1 base, 6 bases remained unmatched. The CDR3 coding sequence is TGTGCCAGCAGTACGCTAGGGGGCGGCACAGATACGCAGTATTTT. It is translated as CASSTLGGGTDTQYF.

The chain carries TRBV11-2 and TRBJ2-7; possible D gene TRBD1, 5 bases. The CDR3 consists of 15 residues. Germline V lookup: CDR1 SGHAT, CDR2 FQNNGV. Trimming cost V 5 bases and J 1 base, with 15 bases left between them. CDR3 in amino acids: CASSPSRVESYEQYF. The CDR3 region has the DNA TGTGCCAGCAGCCCGAGCAGGGTGGAGTCCTACGAGCAGTACTTC.

This sequence joins TRBV2 and TRBJ2-1; tentatively, D is TRBD1 (5 bases). The CDR3 spans 16 residues. Trimming pared 0 bases from V and 12 bases from J, leaving 21 bases between. The V gene's germline CDR1 is SNHLY and CDR2 FYNNEI. CDR3 protein: CASSEAPRGAERTQFF. DNA of the CDR3: TGTGCCAGCAGTGAAGCTCCCCGTGGGGCGGAGAGGACGCAGTTCTTC.

This chain connects TRBV5-4 to TRBJ2-7; D assignment may be TRBD1 or TRBD2 (5 bases each). V lost 0 bases and J 6 bases, leaving 10 bases between the germline ends. In germline, CDR1 is SGHNT, CDR2 YYREEE (reference sequence). This CDR3 contains 13 residues. CDR3 amino acids: CASSLELRGEQYF. The CDR3 DNA reads as TGTGCCAGCAGCTTGGAGTTGAGGGGCGAGCAGTACTTC.

This chain links TRBV6-2 or TRBV6-3 with TRBJ2-7, with D possibly TRBD2 on 6 matching bases. V lost 7 bases and J lost 0, with 13 bases in between. This CDR3 is built from 14 residues. CDR1 is MNHEY, CDR2 SVGEGT, per germline. DNA for the CDR3: TGTGCCAGCACTCGGGACTCGAACTCCTACGAGCAGTACTTC. Encoded protein: CASTRDSNSYEQYF.

The rearrangement joins TRBV7-6 to TRBJ2-2; 10 nucleotides match TRBD2. The CDR3 sequence is 20 residues long. Germline CDR1 and CDR2: SGHVS and FNYEAQ. J gave up 6 bases and V 2 bases, and 18 bases lay outside the gene matches. CDR3 in amino acids: CASSLSIAASGSVSAGELFF. CDR3 DNA sequence: TGTGCCAGCAGCTTAAGTATCGCGGCTAGCGGGAGTGTTTCGGCCGGGGAGCTGTTTTTT.

This clonotype was seen more than once but under ten times. The chain employs TRBV27 and TRBJ1-2, with 10 nucleotides matching TRBD1. The CDR3 spans 14 residues. V was clipped by 4 bases and J by 7 bases; unmatched bases: 6. CDR1 and CDR2 from the germline V gene are MNHEY and SMNVEV (reference sequence). The CDR3 loop is CASSWGQGNSGYTF. In DNA, the CDR3 is TGTGCCAGCAGTTGGGGACAGGGGAATTCTGGCTACACCTTC.

This clonotype was seen a few times. In DNA form, the CDR3 reads TGTGCCAGCAACCCGACTCGCGGTGTAGCCGGGGAGCTGTTTTTT. It specifies CASNPTRGVAGELFF. The chain recombines TRBV11-1 with TRBJ2-2; D remains ambiguous. Looked up from germline, CDR1 is SGHAT and CDR2 is FQDESV (reference sequence). V lost 7 bases and J lost 6, with 18 bases in between. The CDR3 sequence is 15 residues long.

This clonotype has only a few counts. This sequence joins TRBV27 and TRBJ1-2; possibly TRBD1 for D (5 bases). Germline values: CDR1 MNHEY, CDR2 SMNVEV (reference sequence). Trimming removed 4 bases at V and 2 bases at J, with 14 bases between. This CDR3 spans 15 amino acids. Here the CDR3 reads CASSSRSGRNYGYTF. CDR3 DNA: TGTGCCAGCAGTTCTCGATCGGGACGGAACTATGGCTACACCTTC.

This clonotype has just a few counts. This chain joins TRBV12-3 or TRBV12-4 and TRBJ2-7, with 7 nucleotides matching TRBD1. The CDR3 is made up of 15 amino acids. V was clipped by 6 bases and J by 2 bases; unmatched bases: 10. The DNA for the CDR3 is TGTGCCAGCAGCCCTACCGGGACAGCGACCTACGAGCAGTACTTC. Its translation: CASSPTGTATYEQYF.

The chain recombines TRBV5-4 with TRBJ2-2; D gene ambiguous. The CDR3 contains 16 residues. Germline V gene data show CDR1 as SGHNT and CDR2 as YYREEE (reference sequence). V shed 5 bases and J shed 0 bases, with 14 bases lying between them. As DNA, the CDR3 is TGTGCCAGCAGAAGGTGGGCAGCCGCGAACACCGGGGAGCTGTTTTTT. Amino acid sequence: CASRRWAAANTGELFF.